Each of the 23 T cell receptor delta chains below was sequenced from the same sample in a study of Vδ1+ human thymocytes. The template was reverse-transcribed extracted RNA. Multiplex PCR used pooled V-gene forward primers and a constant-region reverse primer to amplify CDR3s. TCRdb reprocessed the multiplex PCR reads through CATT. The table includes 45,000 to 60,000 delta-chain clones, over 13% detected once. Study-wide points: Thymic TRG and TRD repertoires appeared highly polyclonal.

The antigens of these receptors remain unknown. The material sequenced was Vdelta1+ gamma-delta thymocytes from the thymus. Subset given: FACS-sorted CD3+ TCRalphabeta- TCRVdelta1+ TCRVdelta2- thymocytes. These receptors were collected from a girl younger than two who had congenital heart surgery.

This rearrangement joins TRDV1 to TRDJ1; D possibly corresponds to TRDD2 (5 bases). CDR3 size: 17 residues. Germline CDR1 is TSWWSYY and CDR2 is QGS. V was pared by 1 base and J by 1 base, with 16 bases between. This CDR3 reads CALGEPPPVPSTDKLIF. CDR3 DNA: TGTGCTCTTGGGGAACCCCCGCCTGTACCTTCCACCGATAAACTCATCTTT.

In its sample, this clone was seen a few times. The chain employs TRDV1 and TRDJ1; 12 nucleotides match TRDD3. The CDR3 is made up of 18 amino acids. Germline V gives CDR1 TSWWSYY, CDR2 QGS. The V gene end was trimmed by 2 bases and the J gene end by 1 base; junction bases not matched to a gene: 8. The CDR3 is CALGEIPYWGIPTDKLIF. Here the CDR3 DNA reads TGTGCTCTTGGGGAAATTCCCTACTGGGGGATACCCACCGATAAACTCATCTTT.

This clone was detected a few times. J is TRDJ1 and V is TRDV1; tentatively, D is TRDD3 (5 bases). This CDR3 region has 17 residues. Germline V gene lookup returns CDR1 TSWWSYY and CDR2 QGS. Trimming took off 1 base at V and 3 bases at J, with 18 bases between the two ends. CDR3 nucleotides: TGTGCTCTTGGGGAACGCCACGATCCTGGGTACGCCGATAAACTCATCTTT. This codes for CALGERHDPGYADKLIF.

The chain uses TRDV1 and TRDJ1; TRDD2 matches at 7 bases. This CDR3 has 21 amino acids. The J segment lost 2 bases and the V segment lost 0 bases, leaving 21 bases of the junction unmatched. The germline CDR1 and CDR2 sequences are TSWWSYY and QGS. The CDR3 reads CALGELGHPFLSSITTDKLIF. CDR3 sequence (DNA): TGTGCTCTTGGGGAACTAGGCCACCCCTTCCTCAGCTCAATAACTACCGATAAACTCATCTTT.

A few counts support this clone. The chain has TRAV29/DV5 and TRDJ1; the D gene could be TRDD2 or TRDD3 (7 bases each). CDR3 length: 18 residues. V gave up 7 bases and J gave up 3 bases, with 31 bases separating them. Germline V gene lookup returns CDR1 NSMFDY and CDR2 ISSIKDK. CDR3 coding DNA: TGTGCATGCAAGTTCCTACTGGGGATAATAGAGGACTCCGATAAACTCATCTTT. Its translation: CACKFLLGIIEDSDKLIF.

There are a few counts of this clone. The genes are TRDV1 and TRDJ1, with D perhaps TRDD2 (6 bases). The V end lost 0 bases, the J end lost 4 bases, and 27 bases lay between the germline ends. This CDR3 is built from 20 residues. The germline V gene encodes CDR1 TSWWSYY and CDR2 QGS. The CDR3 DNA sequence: TGTGCTCTTGGGGAACTGTTTATCCTACGCCGACTGACGTGGGGCGATAAACTCATCTTT. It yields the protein CALGELFILRRLTWGDKLIF.

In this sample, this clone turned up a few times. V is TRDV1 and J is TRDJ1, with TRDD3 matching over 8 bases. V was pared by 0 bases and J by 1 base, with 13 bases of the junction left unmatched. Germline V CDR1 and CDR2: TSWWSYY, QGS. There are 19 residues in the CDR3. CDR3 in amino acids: CALGELRSGGLQSTDKLIF. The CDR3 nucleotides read TGTGCTCTTGGGGAACTCAGGTCTGGGGGACTACAAAGCACCGATAAACTCATCTTT.

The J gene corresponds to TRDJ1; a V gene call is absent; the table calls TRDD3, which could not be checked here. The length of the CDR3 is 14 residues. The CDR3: CATHWGINTDKLIF. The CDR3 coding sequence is TGTGCGACCCACTGGGGGATAAACACCGATAAACTCATCTTT.

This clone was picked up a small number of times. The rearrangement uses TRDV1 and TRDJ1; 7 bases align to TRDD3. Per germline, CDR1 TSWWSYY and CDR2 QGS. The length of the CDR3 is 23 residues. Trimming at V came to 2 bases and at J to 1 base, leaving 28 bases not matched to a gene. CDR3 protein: CALGESHRPSPEDMGEGTDKLIF. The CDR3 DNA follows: TGTGCTCTTGGGGAATCCCATCGTCCTAGTCCCGAGGACATGGGGGAGGGCACCGATAAACTCATCTTT.

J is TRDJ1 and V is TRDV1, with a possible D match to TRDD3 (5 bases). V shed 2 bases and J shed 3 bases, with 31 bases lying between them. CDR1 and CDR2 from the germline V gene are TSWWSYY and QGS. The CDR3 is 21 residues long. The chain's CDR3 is CALGEGGSHGHTVYRPDKLIF. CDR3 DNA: TGTGCTCTTGGGGAAGGAGGTTCCCACGGTCATACGGTCTACCGGCCCGATAAACTCATCTTT.

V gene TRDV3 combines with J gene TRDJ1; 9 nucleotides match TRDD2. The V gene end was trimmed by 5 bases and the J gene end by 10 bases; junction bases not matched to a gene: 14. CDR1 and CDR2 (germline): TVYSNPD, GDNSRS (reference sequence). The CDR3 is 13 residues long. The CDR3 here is CARPSYSPVRLIF. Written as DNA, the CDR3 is TGTGCCCGGCCTTCCTACTCACCCGTAAGACTCATCTTT.

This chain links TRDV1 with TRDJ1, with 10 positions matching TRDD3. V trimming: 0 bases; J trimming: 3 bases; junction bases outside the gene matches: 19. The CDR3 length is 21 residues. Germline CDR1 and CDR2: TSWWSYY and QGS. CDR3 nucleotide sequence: TGTGCTCTTGGGGAACTCGGGCCGCAACGGATTTACTGGGGGATTCCCGATAAACTCATCTTT. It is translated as CALGELGPQRIYWGIPDKLIF.

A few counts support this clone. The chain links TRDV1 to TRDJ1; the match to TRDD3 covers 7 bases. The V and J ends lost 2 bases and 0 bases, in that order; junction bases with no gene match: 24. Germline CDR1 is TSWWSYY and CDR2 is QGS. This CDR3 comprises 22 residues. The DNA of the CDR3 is TGTGCTCTTGGGGAATCTTGCCTACGCCCCCTGACTGGGGACGCGTACACCGATAAACTCATCTTT. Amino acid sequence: CALGESCLRPLTGDAYTDKLIF.

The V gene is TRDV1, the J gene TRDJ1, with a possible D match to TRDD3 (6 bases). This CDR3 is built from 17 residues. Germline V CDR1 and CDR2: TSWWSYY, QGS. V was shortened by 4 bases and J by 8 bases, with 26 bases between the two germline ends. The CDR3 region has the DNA TGTGCTCTTGGGGGGCGCCGGGGGGGGGACCCCTCAGAGAAACTCATCTTT. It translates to CALGGRRGGDPSEKLIF.

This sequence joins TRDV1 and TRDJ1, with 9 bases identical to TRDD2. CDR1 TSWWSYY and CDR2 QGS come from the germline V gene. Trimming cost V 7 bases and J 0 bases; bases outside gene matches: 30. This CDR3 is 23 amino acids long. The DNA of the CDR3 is TGTGCTCTTGCCCGTAGGGAGATCAGCCTTCCTACACTACTCCCGGGGTACACCGATAAACTCATCTTT. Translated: CALARREISLPTLLPGYTDKLIF.

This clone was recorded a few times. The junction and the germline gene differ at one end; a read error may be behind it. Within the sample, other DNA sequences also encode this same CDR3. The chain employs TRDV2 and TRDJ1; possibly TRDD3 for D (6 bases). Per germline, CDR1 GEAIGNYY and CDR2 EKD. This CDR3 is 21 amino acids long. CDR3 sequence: CACAGAWGLSFYILYTDKLIF. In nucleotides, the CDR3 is TGTGCCTGTGCCGGAGCGTGGGGGTTATCCTTCTACATCCTGTACACTGATAAACTCATCTTT.

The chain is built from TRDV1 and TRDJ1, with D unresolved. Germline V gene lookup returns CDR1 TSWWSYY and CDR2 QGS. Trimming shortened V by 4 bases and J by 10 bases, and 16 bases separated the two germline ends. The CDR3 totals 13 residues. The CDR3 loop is CALGGLEVRRLIF. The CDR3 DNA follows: TGTGCTCTTGGGGGCTTAGAGGTAAGAAGACTCATCTTT.

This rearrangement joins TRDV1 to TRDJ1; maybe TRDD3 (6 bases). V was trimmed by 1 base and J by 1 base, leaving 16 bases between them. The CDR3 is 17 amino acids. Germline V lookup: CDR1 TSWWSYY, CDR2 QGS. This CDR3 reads CALGEPEADTCTDKLIF. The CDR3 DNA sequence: TGTGCTCTTGGGGAACCTGAGGCGGATACCTGCACCGATAAACTCATCTTT.

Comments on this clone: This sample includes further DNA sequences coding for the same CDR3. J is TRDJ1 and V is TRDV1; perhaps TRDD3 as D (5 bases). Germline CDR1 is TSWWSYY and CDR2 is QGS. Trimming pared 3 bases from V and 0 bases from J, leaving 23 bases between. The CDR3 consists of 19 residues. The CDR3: CALGEPYGPWVTHTDKLIF. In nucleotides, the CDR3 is TGTGCTCTTGGGGAGCCTTACGGACCCTGGGTCACACACACCGATAAACTCATCTTT.

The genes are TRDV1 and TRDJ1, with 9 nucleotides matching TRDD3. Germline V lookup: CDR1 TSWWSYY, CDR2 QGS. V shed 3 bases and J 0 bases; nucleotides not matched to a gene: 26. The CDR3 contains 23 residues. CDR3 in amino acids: CALGDRTAPMAYWGTTYTDKLIF. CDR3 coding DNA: TGTGCTCTTGGGGATCGGACGGCGCCTATGGCATACTGGGGGACGACATACACCGATAAACTCATCTTT.

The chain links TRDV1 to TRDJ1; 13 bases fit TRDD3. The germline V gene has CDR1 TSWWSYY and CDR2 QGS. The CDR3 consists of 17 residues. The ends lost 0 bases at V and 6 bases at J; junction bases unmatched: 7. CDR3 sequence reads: CALGELHVLGDTHKLIF. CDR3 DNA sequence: TGTGCTCTTGGGGAACTACACGTACTGGGGGATACGCATAAACTCATCTTT.

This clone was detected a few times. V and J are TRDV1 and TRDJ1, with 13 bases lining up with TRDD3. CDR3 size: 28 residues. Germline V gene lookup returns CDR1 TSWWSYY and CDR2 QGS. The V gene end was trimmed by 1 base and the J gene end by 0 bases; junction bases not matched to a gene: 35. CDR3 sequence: CALGEPNLVDPTTGLGDTRHVYTDKLIF. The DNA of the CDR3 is TGTGCTCTTGGGGAACCGAACCTAGTAGATCCTACAACGGGACTGGGGGATACGCGACATGTTTACACCGATAAACTCATCTTT.

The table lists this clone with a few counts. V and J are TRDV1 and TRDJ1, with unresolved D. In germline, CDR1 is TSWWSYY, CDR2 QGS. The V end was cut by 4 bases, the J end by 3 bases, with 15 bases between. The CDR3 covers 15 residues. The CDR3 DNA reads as TGTGCTCTTGGGGCCCGCGCGTTTGGCTCCGATAAACTCATCTTT. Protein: CALGARAFGSDKLIF.